Sequencing of this T cell receptor (beta chain) was carried out in a study of T cells in women clearing cervical HPV infection. Study-level findings and limits: CIN3+ cases had significantly higher TCR richness than controls; evenness did not differ.

Data came from immunoSEQ multiplex PCR; TCRdb stores just in-frame clones and leaves some out. This specimen shows 20,000 to 25,000 clones; the ten leading clones hold more than 6.5%. With respect to this clone: Its antigen is as yet unknown. The read is 3 residues too short to cover the CDR3 end, so that end is filled in from the germline J gene.

Per germline, CDR1 SSHAT and CDR2 FNYEAQ (reference sequence). This CDR3 has 15 residues. The sample taken for sequencing was blood buffy coat. The V and J genes are TRBV7-7 and TRBJ1-2; TRBD1 might be the D (5 bases). The source is a woman aged 18 to 75 with a cervical HPV16 infection that either progressed to CIN3+ or cleared (not recorded which). The DNA read from the CDR3 is TGTGCCAGCAGCCCGATGGGACTAGAATCAACCGAC. Translation: CASSPMGLESTD. The entire CDR3 is CASSPMGLESTDYTF.